This T cell receptor beta chain was captured in a study of shared clonotypes between healthy human individuals. The assay was immunoSEQ multiplex PCR, and TCRdb's table has in-frame clones only and misses some. This table has about 1,500,000 clones, 96% appearing once. Germline values: CDR1 SGHNT, CDR2 YYREEE (reference sequence). V lost 7 bases and J lost 7; bases outside the gene matches: 11. CDR3 length: 13 amino acids. Partitioning of CD4+ cells yielded a CD45RA+ naive subset and a CD45RA-negative memory subset. This sequence was found in a man in his thirties or forties in good health. Sequencing was carried out using naive CD4+ T cells sorted from blood. Subset defined: CD45RA+ positively selected. The V gene is TRBV5-4, the J gene TRBJ2-7; 7 bases line up with TRBD2. This CDR3 reads CASRGGELLEQYF. Here the CDR3 DNA reads TGTGCCAGCCGGGGAGGGGAGTTGCTTGAGCAGTACTTC.